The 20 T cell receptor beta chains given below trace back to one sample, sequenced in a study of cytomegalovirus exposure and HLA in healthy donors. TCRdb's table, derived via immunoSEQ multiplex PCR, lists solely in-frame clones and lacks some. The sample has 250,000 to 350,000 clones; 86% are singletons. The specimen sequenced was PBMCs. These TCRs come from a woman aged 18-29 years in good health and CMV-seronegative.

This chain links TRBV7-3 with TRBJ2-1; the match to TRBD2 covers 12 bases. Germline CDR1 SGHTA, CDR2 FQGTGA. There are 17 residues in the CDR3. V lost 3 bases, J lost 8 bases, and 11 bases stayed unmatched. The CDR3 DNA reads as TGTGCCAGCAGCTTGAGGGCTCTAGCGGGAGGGCCCTATGAGCAGTTCTTC. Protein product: CASSLRALAGGPYEQFF.

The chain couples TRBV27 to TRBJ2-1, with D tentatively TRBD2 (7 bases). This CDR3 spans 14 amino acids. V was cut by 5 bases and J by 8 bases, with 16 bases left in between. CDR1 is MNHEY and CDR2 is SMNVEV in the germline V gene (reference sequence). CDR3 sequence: CASSPPGEGDEQFF. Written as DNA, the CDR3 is TGTGCCAGCAGTCCTCCAGGGGAGGGTGATGAGCAGTTCTTC.

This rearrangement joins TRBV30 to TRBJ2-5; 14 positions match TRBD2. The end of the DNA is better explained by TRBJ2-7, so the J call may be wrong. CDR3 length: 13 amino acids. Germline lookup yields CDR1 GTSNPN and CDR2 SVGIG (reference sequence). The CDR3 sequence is CAWGTSGSYEQYF. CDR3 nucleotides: TGTGCCTGGGGGACTAGCGGGAGTTACGAGCAGTACTTC.

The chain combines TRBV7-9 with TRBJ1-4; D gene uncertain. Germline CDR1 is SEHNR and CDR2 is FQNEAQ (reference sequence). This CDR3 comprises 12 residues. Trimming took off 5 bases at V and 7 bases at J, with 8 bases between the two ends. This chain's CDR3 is CASSRTSEKLFF. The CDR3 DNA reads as TGTGCCAGCAGCCGCACCAGTGAAAAACTGTTTTTT.

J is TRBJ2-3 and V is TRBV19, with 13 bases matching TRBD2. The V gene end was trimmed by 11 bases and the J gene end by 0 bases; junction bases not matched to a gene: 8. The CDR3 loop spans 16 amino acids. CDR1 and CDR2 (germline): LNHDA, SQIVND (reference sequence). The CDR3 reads CARGLAGEGSTDTQYF. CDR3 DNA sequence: TGTGCCCGTGGACTAGCGGGAGAGGGGAGCACAGATACGCAGTATTTT.

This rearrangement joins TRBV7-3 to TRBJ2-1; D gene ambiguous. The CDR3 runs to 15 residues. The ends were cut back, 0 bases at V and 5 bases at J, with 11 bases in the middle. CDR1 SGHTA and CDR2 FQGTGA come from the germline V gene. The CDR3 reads CASSLTSNTNNEQFF. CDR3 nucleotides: TGTGCCAGCAGCTTAACCTCAAACACGAACAATGAGCAGTTCTTC.

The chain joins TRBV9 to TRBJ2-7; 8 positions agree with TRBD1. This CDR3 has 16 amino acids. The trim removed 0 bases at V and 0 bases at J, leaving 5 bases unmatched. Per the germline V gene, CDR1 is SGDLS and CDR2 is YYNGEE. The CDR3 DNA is TGTGCCAGCAGCGTAGACACAGGGGGAAGCTCCTACGAGCAGTACTTC. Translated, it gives CASSVDTGGSSYEQYF.

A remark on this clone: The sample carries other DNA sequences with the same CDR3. DNA for the CDR3: TGTGCCAGCAGCGTAGGGACAGGGAGCACAGATACGCAGTATTTT. It codes for CASSVGTGSTDTQYF. The chain uses TRBV9 and TRBJ2-3, with TRBD1 matching 8 bases. J was trimmed by 0 bases and V by 0 bases; bases with no gene match: 0. CDR3 size: 15 residues. Germline lookup yields CDR1 SGDLS and CDR2 YYNGEE. The whole variable domain, filled in from reference TRBV9 and TRBJ2-3, reads DSGVTQTPKHLITATGQRVTLRCSPRSGDLSVYWYQQSLDQGLQFLIQYYNGEERAKGNILERFSAQQFPDLHSELNLSSLELGDSALYFCASSVGTGSTDTQYFGPGTRLTVL.

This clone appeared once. CDR3 nucleotide sequence: TGTGCCAGCTCACCACAAAGACAGGAGGCGTTTCGGAGCAATCAGCCCCAGCATTTT. Its protein product is CASSPQRQEAFRSNQPQHF. The gene calls are TRBV18 and TRBJ1-5, with D perhaps TRBD1 (6 bases). The CDR3 length is 19 residues. Trimming shortened V by 1 base and J by 1 base, and 20 bases separated the two germline ends. Germline lookup yields CDR1 KGHSH and CDR2 LQKENI.

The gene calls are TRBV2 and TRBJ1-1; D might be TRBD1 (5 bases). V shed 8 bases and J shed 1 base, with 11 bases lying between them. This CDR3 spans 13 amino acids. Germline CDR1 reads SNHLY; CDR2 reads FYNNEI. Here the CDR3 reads CASGDSGNTEAFF. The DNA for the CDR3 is TGTGCCAGCGGGGACTCGGGGAACACTGAAGCTTTCTTT.

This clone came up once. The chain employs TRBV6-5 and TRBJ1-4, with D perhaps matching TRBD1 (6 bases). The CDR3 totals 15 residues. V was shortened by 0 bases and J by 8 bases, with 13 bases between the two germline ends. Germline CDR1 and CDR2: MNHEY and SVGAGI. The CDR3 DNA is TGTGCCAGCAGTTACTCGTACAGGGAGGGAGAAAAACTGTTTTTT. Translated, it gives CASSYSYREGEKLFF.

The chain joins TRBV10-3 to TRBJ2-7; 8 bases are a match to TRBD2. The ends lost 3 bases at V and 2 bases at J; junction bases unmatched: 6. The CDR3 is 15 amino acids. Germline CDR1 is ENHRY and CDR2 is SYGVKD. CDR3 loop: CAISDTLAAAYEQYF. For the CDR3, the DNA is TGTGCCATCAGTGACACACTAGCGGCCGCCTACGAGCAGTACTTC.

CDR3 nucleotide sequence: TGTGCCAGCAGCGTAGGTCGGGGCACTGAAGCTTTCTTT. Its translation is CASSVGRGTEAFF. The rearrangement uses TRBV9 and TRBJ1-1, with unresolved D. The germline V gene encodes CDR1 SGDLS and CDR2 YYNGEE. The CDR3 extends over 13 amino acids. The V and J ends lost 0 bases and 4 bases respectively, with 7 bases between them.

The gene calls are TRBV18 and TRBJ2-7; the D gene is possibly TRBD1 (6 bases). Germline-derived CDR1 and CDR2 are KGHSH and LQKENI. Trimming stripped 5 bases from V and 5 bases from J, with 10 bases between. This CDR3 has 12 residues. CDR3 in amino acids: CASSVGGNEQYF. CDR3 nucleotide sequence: TGTGCCAGCTCAGTTGGGGGCAACGAGCAGTACTTC. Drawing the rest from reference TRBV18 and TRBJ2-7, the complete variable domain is NAGVMQNPRHLVRRRGQEARLRCSPMKGHSHVYWYRQLPEEGLKFMVYLQKENIIDESGMPKERFSAEFPKEGPSILRIQQVVRGDSAAYFCASSVGGNEQYFGPGTRLTVT.

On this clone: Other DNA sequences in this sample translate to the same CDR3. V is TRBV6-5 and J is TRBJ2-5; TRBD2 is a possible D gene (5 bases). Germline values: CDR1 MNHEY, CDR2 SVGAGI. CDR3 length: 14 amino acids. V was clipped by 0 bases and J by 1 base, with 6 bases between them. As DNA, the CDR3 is TGTGCCAGCAGTTACTCAGGGAGCCAAGAGACCCAGTACTTC. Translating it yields CASSYSGSQETQYF.

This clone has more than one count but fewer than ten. CDR3 protein: CASRPGSSYNEQFF. The CDR3 DNA follows: TGTGCCAGTCGTCCGGGAAGCTCCTACAATGAGCAGTTCTTC. V gene TRBV5-6 combines with J gene TRBJ2-1, with D maybe TRBD2 (5 bases). The CDR3 consists of 14 residues. Trimming shortened V by 8 bases and J by 0 bases, and 12 bases separated the two germline ends. The germline V gene encodes CDR1 SGHDT and CDR2 YYEEEE.

The CDR3 DNA follows: TGCAGCGTTGAAGGACTAGCGGGAGGATCCTACGAGCAGTACTTC. Protein: CSVEGLAGGSYEQYF. This rearrangement joins TRBV29-1 to TRBJ2-7; TRBD2 aligns across 13 bases. V trimming: 1 base; J trimming: 1 base; junction bases outside the gene matches: 1. Germline V gene lookup returns CDR1 SQVTM and CDR2 ANQGSEA. The length of the CDR3 is 15 residues.

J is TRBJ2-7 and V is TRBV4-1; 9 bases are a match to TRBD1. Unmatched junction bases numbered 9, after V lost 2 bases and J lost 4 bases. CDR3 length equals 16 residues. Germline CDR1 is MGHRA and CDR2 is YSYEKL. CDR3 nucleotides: TGCGCCAGCAGCCAAAATGGACAGGGGACTTCATACGAGCAGTACTTC. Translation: CASSQNGQGTSYEQYF.

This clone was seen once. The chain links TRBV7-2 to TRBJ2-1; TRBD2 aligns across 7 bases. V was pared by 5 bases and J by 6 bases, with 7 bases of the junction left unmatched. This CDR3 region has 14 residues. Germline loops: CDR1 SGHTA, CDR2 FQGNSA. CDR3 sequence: CASSPGLVFNEQFF. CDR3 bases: TGTGCCAGCAGCCCCGGACTAGTTTTCAATGAGCAGTTCTTC.

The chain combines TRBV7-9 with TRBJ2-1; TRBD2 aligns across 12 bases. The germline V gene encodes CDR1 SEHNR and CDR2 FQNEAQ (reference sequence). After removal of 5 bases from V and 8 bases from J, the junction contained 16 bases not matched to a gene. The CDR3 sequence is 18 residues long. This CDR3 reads CASSLKGNLAGGLDEQFF. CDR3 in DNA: TGTGCCAGCAGCCTAAAAGGGAATCTAGCGGGAGGGCTGGATGAGCAGTTCTTC.